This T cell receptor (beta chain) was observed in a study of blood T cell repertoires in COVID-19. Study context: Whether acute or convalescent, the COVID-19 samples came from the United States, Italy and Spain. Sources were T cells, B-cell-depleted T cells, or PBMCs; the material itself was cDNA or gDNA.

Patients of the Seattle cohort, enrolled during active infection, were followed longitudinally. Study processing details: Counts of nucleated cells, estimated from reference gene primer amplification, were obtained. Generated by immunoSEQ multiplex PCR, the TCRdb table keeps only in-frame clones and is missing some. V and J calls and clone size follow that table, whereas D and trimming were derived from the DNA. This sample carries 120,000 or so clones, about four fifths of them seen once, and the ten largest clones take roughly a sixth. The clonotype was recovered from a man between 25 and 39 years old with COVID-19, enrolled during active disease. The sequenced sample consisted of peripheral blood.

CDR3 amino acids: CASSLLGQMGTEAFF. The CDR3 nucleotides read TGCGCCAGCAGCTTACTGGGACAGATGGGAACTGAAGCTTTCTTT. The gene calls are TRBV5-1 and TRBJ1-1; TRBD1 matches at 7 bases. The germline V gene encodes CDR1 SGHRS and CDR2 YFSETQ. V shed 2 bases and J 5 bases; nucleotides not matched to a gene: 9. There are 15 residues in the CDR3.